The clone carrying this T cell receptor (beta chain) turned up a few times. The data originate from a study of T-cell memory formation after mild COVID-19. TCRdb redid the calling of the 5' RACE reads with MiXCR, one entry per CDR3 protein. This table has fewer than 650,000 distinct CDR3 sequences, roughly 22% appearing once. The CDR3 has 15 residues. Germline CDR1 and CDR2: KGHDR and SFDVKD. The junction had 10 bases not matched to a gene; V was cut back by 9 bases and J by 5 bases. The V and J genes are TRBV24-1 and TRBJ2-1; 9 positions agree with TRBD2. The TCR sequence derives from an adult woman who had mild COVID-19 (a few samples of this study predate the infection). Cell type and time point are not known. Sequencing was carried out using PBMCs or a T cell subset sorted from them (not recorded which). CDR3 DNA: TGTGCCACCGCTCGCTTAGGCGGGGGGGACAATGAGCAGTTCTTC. It codes for CATARLGGGDNEQFF.